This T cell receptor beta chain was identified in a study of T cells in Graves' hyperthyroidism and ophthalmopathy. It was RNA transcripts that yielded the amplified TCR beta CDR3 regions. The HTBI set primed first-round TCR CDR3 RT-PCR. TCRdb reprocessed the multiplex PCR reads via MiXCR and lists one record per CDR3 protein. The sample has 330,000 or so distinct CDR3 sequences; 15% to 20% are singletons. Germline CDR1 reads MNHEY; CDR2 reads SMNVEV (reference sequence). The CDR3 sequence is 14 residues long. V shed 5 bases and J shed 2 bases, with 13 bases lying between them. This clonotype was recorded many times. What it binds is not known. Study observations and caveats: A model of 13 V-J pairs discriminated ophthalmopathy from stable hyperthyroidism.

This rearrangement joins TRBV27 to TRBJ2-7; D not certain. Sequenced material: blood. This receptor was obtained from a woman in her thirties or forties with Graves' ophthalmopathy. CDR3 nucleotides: TGTGCCAGCAGTCATCGGGTCGGCACCTACGAGCAGTACTTC. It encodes CASSHRVGTYEQYF.